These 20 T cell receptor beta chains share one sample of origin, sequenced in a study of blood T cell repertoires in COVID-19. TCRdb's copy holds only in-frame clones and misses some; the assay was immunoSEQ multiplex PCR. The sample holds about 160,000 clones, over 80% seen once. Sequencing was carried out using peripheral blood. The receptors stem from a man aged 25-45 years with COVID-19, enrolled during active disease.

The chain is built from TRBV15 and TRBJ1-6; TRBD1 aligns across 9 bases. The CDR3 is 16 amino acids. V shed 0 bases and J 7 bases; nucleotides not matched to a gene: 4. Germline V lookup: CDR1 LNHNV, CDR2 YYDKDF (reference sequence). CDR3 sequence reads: CATSRDPGQGNSPLHF. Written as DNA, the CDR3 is TGTGCCACCAGCAGAGATCCAGGACAGGGGAATTCACCCCTCCACTTT.

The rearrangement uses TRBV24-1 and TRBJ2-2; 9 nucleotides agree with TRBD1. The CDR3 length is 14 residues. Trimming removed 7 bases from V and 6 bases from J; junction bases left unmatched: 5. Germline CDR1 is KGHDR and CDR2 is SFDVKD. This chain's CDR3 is CATRGQGAAGELFF. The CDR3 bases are TGTGCCACCAGGGGACAGGGTGCGGCCGGGGAGCTGTTTTTT.

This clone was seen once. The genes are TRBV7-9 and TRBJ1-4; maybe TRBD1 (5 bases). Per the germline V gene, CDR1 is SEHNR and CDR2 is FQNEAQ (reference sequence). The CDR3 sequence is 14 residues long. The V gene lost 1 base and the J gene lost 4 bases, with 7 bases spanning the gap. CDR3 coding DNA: TGTGCCAGCAGCTTAGGCGACAGTAATGAAAAACTGTTTTTT. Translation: CASSLGDSNEKLFF.

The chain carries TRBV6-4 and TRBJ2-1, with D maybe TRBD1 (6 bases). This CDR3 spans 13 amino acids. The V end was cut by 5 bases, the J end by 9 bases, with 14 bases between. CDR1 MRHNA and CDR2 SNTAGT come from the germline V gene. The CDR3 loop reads CASSTFTQGEQFF. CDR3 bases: TGTGCCAGCAGTACCTTTACACAGGGTGAGCAGTTCTTC.

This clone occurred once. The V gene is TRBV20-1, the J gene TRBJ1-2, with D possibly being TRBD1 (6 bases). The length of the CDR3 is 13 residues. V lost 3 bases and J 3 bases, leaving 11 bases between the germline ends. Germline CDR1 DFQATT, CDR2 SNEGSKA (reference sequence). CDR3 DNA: TGCAGTGCTAGTCAATCAGGGGACTATGGCTACACCTTC. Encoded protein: CSASQSGDYGYTF.

The CDR3 is CASSSGLVNRRGSTDTQYF. CDR3 DNA sequence: TGTGCCAGTAGTTCAGGACTAGTCAATCGCCGCGGTTCCACAGATACGCAGTATTTT. The chain employs TRBV19 and TRBJ2-3; 7 bases are shared with TRBD2. The CDR3 covers 19 residues. Germline trimming cut 5 bases from V and 2 bases from J; bases unmatched to any gene: 19. The germline V gene encodes CDR1 LNHDA and CDR2 SQIVND (reference sequence).

The CDR3: CASSQGQGGGSPLHF. The DNA for the CDR3 is TGTGCCAGCAGCCAAGGACAGGGTGGCGGTTCACCCCTCCACTTT. The rearrangement joins TRBV16 to TRBJ1-6; 8 bases match TRBD1. V shed 2 bases, J shed 9 bases, and the junction held 6 bases outside the gene matches. This CDR3 comprises 15 residues. CDR1 and CDR2 from the germline V gene are KGHSY and FQNENV.

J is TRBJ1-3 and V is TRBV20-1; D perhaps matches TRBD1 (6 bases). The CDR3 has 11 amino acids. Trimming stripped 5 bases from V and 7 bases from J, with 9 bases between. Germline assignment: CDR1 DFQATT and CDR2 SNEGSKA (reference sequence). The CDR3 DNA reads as TGCAGTGCTGTACAGGGTAACACCATATATTTT. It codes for CSAVQGNTIYF.

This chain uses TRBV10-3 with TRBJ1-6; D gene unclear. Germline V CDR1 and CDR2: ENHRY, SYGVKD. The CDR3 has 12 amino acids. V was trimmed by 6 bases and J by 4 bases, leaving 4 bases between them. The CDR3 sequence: CAIRQYNSPLHF. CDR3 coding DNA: TGTGCCATCAGACAATATAATTCACCCCTCCACTTT.

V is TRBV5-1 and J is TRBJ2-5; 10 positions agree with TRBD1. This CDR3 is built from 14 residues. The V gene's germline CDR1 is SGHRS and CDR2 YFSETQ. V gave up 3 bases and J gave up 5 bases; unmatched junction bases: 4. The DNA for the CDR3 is TGCGCCAGCAGCTCGGGACAGGGGCCGGAGACCCAGTACTTC. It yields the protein CASSSGQGPETQYF.

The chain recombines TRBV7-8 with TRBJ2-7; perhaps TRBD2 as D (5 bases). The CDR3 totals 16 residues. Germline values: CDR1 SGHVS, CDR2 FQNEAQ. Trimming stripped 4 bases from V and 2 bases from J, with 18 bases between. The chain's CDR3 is CASSSSARTQTYEQYF. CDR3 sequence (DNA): TGTGCCAGCAGCTCTTCCGCCAGGACTCAAACCTACGAGCAGTACTTC. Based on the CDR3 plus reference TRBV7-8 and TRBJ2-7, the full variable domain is GAGVSQSPRYKVAKRGQDVALRCDPISGHVSLFWYQQALGQGPEFLTYFQNEAQLDKSGLPSDRFFAERPEGSVSTLKIQRTQQEDSAVYLCASSSSARTQTYEQYFGPGTRLTVT.

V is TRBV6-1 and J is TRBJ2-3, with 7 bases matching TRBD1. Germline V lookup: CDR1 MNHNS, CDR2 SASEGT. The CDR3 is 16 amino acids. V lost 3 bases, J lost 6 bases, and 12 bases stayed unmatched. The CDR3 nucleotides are TGTGCCAGCAGTGACCGGGACAGCTTAGGGGAGGATACGCAGTATTTT. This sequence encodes CASSDRDSLGEDTQYF.

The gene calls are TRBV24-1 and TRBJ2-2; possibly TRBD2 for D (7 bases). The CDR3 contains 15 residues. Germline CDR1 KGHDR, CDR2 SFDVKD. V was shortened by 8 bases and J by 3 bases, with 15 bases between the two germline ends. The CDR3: CATNGGQADTGELFF. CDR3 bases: TGTGCCACCAACGGGGGGCAGGCAGACACCGGGGAGCTGTTTTTT.

DNA of the CDR3: TGTGCCAGTAGTATGGTTTCCGGTCCCAGGTATCAGCCCCAGCATTTT. This codes for CASSMVSGPRYQPQHF. This chain joins TRBV19 and TRBJ1-5; D unclear. V was clipped by 3 bases and J by 5 bases, with 17 bases between them. The CDR3 length is 16 residues. Germline V gene data show CDR1 as LNHDA and CDR2 as SQIVND (reference sequence).

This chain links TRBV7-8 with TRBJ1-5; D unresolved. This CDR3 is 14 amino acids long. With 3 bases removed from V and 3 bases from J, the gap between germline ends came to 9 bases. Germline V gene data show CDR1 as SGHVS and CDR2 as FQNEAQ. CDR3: CASSFYGDNQPQHF. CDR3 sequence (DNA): TGTGCCAGCAGCTTCTACGGAGACAATCAGCCCCAGCATTTT.

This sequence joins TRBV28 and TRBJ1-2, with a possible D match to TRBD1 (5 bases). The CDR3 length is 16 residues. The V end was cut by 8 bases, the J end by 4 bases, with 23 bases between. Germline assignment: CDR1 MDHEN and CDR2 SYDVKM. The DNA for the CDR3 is TGTGCCAGCCAGTTGACTGGAAATGGGGGGTCCTATGGCTACACCTTC. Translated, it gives CASQLTGNGGSYGYTF.

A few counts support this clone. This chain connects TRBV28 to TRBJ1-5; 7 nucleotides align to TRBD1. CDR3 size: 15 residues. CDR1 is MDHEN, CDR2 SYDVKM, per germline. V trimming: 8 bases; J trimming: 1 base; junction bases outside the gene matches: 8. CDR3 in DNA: TGTGCCAGCTGGCCTAAGGGGGCGAGCAATCAGCCCCAGCATTTT. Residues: CASWPKGASNQPQHF.

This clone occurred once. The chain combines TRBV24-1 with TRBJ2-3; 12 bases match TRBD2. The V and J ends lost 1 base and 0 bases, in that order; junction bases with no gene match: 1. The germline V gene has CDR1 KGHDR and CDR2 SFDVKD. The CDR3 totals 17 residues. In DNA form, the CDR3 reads TGTGCCACCAGTGATTTTGGGACTAGCGGGAGCACAGATACGCAGTATTTT. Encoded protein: CATSDFGTSGSTDTQYF.

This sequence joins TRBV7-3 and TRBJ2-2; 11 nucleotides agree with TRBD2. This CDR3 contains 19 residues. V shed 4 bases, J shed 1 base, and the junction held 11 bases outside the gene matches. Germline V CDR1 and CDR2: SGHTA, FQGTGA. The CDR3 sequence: CASSYLTLTSGRNTGELFF. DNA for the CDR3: TGTGCCAGCAGCTACCTAACCCTAACTAGCGGGAGGAACACCGGGGAGCTGTTTTTT.

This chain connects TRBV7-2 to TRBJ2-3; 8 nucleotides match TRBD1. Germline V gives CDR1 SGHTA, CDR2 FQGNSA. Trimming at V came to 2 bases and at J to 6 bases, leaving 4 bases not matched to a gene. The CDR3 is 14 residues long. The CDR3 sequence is CASSLQGATDTQYF. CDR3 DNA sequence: TGTGCCAGCAGCTTACAGGGGGCGACGGATACGCAGTATTTT.